A selection of T cell receptor beta chains follows, all from one sample in a study of blood T cell repertoires in COVID-19. Only in-frame clones appear in the TCRdb table, and some are missing; sequencing was by immunoSEQ multiplex PCR. The sample has under 250,000 clones; 88% are singletons. Sequencing was carried out using peripheral blood. The receptors originated from a woman in her twenties or thirties with COVID-19, enrolled during active disease. Both conserved end residues are part of each CDR3. D genes are given only for firm matches. Where a row states a size, it is once, few, many or the class of an expanded clone; other rows omit it.

size	V	J	D	CDR3	DNA
NA	TRBV7-2	TRBJ1-4	TRBD1	CASSLFLRQGNEKLFF	TGTGCCAGCAGCTTATTCTTACGACAGGGAAACGAAAAACTGTTTTTT
NA	TRBV28	TRBJ2-5	TRBD2	CASSRGGDETQYF	TGTGCCAGCAGTCGGGGGGGGGACGAGACCCAGTACTTC
NA	TRBV4-3	TRBJ1-1	NA	CASSQDQGQTEAFF	TGCGCCAGCAGCCAAGATCAGGGGCAGACTGAAGCTTTCTTT
NA	TRBV11-2	TRBJ1-4	NA	CASSLVGGRQEKLFF	TGTGCCAGCAGCTTAGTTGGGGGGAGGCAAGAAAAACTGTTTTTT
NA	TRBV3-1/TRBV3-2	TRBJ2-7	NA	CASSHSGYEQYF	TGTGCCAGCAGCCATAGCGGCTACGAGCAGTACTTC
NA	TRBV27	TRBJ1-5	NA	CASSLWAADSNQPQHF	TGTGCCAGCAGTTTATGGGCAGCCGATAGCAATCAGCCCCAGCATTTT
NA	TRBV5-8	TRBJ2-5	NA	CASSTWVARETQYF	TGTGCCAGCAGCACCTGGGTAGCCCGAGAGACCCAGTACTTC
NA	TRBV11-2	TRBJ2-1	TRBD2	CASSLERGTSGTYNEQFF	TGTGCCAGCAGCTTAGAGAGGGGGACTAGCGGAACCTACAATGAGCAGTTCTTC
NA	TRBV5-1	TRBJ2-1	TRBD2	CASSLAWGGEKQFF	TGCGCCAGCAGCTTGGCGTGGGGGGGAGAGAAGCAGTTCTTC
NA	TRBV19	TRBJ1-5	NA	CASSKAGLPNQPQHF	TGTGCCAGTAGTAAGGCGGGACTACCCAATCAGCCCCAGCATTTT
NA	TRBV23-1	TRBJ1-5	TRBD1	CASSQEDRGVDQPQHF	TGCGCCAGCAGTCAAGAGGACAGGGGGGTGGATCAGCCCCAGCATTTT
NA	TRBV11-3	TRBJ2-3	TRBD1	CASSTRGTGGRSETDTQYF	TGTGCCAGCAGCACGCGCGGGACAGGGGGAAGGTCTGAAACAGATACGCAGTATTTT
NA	TRBV10-1	TRBJ2-3	TRBD1	CASSGQGASTDTQYF	TGCGCCAGCAGTGGACAGGGCGCTAGCACAGATACGCAGTATTTT
NA	TRBV18	TRBJ2-1	TRBD1	CASSPTRDSYNEQFF	TGTGCCAGCTCACCCACCCGGGACAGCTACAATGAGCAGTTCTTC
NA	TRBV7-2	TRBJ1-5	NA	CASSLIRSNQPQHF	TGTGCCAGCAGCTTAATCAGAAGCAATCAGCCCCAGCATTTT
NA	TRBV10-3	TRBJ1-2	NA	CAISPGQNNYGYTF	TGTGCCATCAGTCCGGGTCAAAATAACTATGGCTACACCTTC
NA	TRBV27	TRBJ1-1	NA	CASSSYALIEIVNTEAFF	TGTGCCAGCAGTTCATATGCCCTCATCGAGATAGTGAACACTGAAGCTTTCTTT
NA	TRBV1	TRBJ2-3	NA	CTSSESETSGQGGTQYF	TGCACCAGCAGCGAATCCGAGACTAGCGGTCAGGGAGGTACGCAGTATTTT
NA	TRBV4-2	TRBJ2-3	TRBD2	CASSPGTSFTDTQYF	TGTGCCAGCAGCCCGGGGACTAGCTTCACAGATACGCAGTATTTT
NA	TRBV5-5	TRBJ2-3	TRBD2	CASSLVAGGSTDTQYF	TGTGCCAGCAGCTTGGTGGCGGGGGGGAGCACAGATACGCAGTATTTT
NA	TRBV11-2	TRBJ2-7	NA	CASSLDQSGVISYEQYF	TGTGCCAGCAGCTTAGATCAGTCCGGGGTGATTTCCTACGAGCAGTACTTC
NA	TRBV9	TRBJ2-3	TRBD2	CASSLTSGGGDTQYF	TGTGCCAGCAGCTTGACTAGCGGGGGGGGTGATACGCAGTATTTT
NA	TRBV28	TRBJ2-1	NA	CASSLHPPDSLGGNEQFF	TGTGCCAGCAGTTTGCACCCTCCGGACTCCCTCGGGGGCAATGAGCAGTTCTTC
NA	TRBV6-5	TRBJ2-5	NA	CASSYQGTGETQYF	TGTGCCAGCAGTTATCAGGGGACGGGGGAGACCCAGTACTTC
NA	TRBV5-6	TRBJ1-2	NA	CASSFGRSLGGYTF	TGTGCCAGCAGCTTCGGCCGATCTCTAGGAGGCTACACCTTC
NA	TRBV6-6	TRBJ1-5	TRBD1	CASSPRQGPQPQHF	TGTGCCAGCAGTCCCAGACAGGGTCCTCAGCCCCAGCATTTT
NA	TRBV6-4	TRBJ1-1	NA	CASSEEPRGTEAFF	TGTGCCAGCAGTGAAGAGCCCCGAGGCACTGAAGCTTTCTTT
NA	TRBV10-3	TRBJ1-6	TRBD1	CAISRDRGNSPLHF	TGTGCCATCAGCCGGGACAGGGGTAATTCACCCCTCCACTTT
NA	TRBV4-2	TRBJ1-4	NA	CASSQESRDEKLFF	TGTGCCAGCAGCCAAGAGAGCAGGGATGAAAAACTGTTTTTT
NA	TRBV5-6	TRBJ2-6	NA	CASSFRAGANVLTF	TGTGCCAGCAGCTTCAGGGCTGGGGCCAACGTCCTGACTTTC
NA	TRBV6-5	TRBJ1-6	TRBD1	CASSRDRANSPLHF	TGTGCCAGCAGCCGGGACAGGGCTAATTCACCCCTCCACTTT
NA	TRBV7-2	TRBJ1-2	TRBD1	CASSLPGTGFYGYTF	TGTGCCAGCAGCTTACCCGGGACAGGGTTCTATGGCTACACCTTC
NA	TRBV10-1	TRBJ1-1	TRBD1	CASSRQGPGEAFF	TGCGCCAGCAGCAGACAGGGGCCCGGTGAAGCTTTCTTT
NA	TRBV5-1	TRBJ2-7	TRBD1	CASSFGQGGEQYF	TGCGCCAGCAGCTTTGGACAGGGAGGAGAGCAGTACTTC
NA	TRBV7-9	TRBJ1-2	NA	CASSFALNYGYTF	TGTGCCAGCAGCTTTGCACTAAACTATGGCTACACCTTC
NA	TRBV2	TRBJ2-3	NA	CASNGWSGTDTQYF	TGTGCCAGCAACGGGTGGAGCGGCACAGATACGCAGTATTTT
once	TRBV7-8	TRBJ1-1	TRBD1	CASSDRAGTEAFF	TGTGCCAGCAGCGACAGGGCGGGCACTGAAGCTTTCTTT
once	TRBV28	TRBJ1-2	TRBD1	CASSFGRGRVGYTF	TGTGCCAGCAGTTTCGGCAGGGGGCGCGTTGGCTACACCTTC
NA	TRBV11-2	TRBJ1-2	NA	CASSLDRVGYGYTF	TGTGCCAGCAGCTTAGACAGGGTCGGCTATGGCTACACCTTC
NA	TRBV4-1	TRBJ2-1	TRBD2	CASSQTLAGARNEQFF	TGCGCCAGCAGCCAGACACTAGCGGGAGCCAGGAATGAGCAGTTCTTC
NA	TRBV5-6	TRBJ1-2	NA	CASSLEGVNRYGYTF	TGTGCCAGCAGCTTGGAAGGGGTTAACCGTTATGGCTACACCTTC